These T cell receptor beta chains were read from a single sample in a study of blood T cell repertoires in COVID-19. Some clones are missing from TCRdb's copy, which holds only in-frame ones; the method was immunoSEQ multiplex PCR. The sample has about 250,000 clones; 83% are singletons. Sequenced sample: peripheral blood. The receptors stem from a man older than 75 with acute or convalescent COVID-19. Each CDR3 is given with its conserved first and last residue. D genes are given only for firm matches. Some rows have no size entry. The others give once, few or many, or a class for an expanded clone.

D gene	V gene	clone size	J gene	CDR3 DNA	CDR3 protein
TRBD1	TRBV5-1	.	TRBJ2-5	TGCGCCAGCAGCCCGACAGGGGGGGAGACCCAGTACTTC	CASSPTGGETQYF
.	TRBV28	.	TRBJ1-2	TGTGCCAGCACTACCACAGGACGAGTAGGTGGCTACACCTTC	CASTTTGRVGGYTF
TRBD1	TRBV9	.	TRBJ2-2	TGTGCCAGCAGCGTAGATTTGAGGGGGCGGTACACCGGGGAGCTGTTTTTT	CASSVDLRGRYTGELFF
TRBD2	TRBV4-2	.	TRBJ2-1	TGTGCCAGCAGCCAAGGTGTGGGACTAGCGATATACTCCTACAATGAGCAGTTCTTC	CASSQGVGLAIYSYNEQFF
TRBD1	TRBV7-6	.	TRBJ2-7	TGTGCCAGCAGCCGAGGACAGGGCCCCCACGAGCAGTACTTC	CASSRGQGPHEQYF
TRBD2	TRBV29-1	.	TRBJ2-3	TGCAGCGTTGCCGGGACTAGCGTTACGGCAGATACGCAGTATTTT	CSVAGTSVTADTQYF
TRBD1	TRBV4-1	.	TRBJ2-3	TGCGCCAGCAGCCAGACAGGGGCCACGGATACGCAGTATTTT	CASSQTGATDTQYF
.	TRBV6-1	few	TRBJ1-1	TGTGCCAGCAGTACGGACCAGGGGCCCGGTGAAGCTTTCTTT	CASSTDQGPGEAFF
.	TRBV7-2	.	TRBJ2-3	TGTGCCAGCAGCTTAGCCTACGAAGATACGCAGTATTTT	CASSLAYEDTQYF
TRBD1	TRBV7-2	.	TRBJ1-2	TGTGCCAGCAGCCCTGGGACAGGGCCCTATGGCTACACCTTC	CASSPGTGPYGYTF
.	TRBV2	.	TRBJ1-1	TGTGCCAGCAGAAGGGGAGGGGACACTGAAGCTTTCTTT	CASRRGGDTEAFF
.	TRBV4-2	.	TRBJ2-7	TGTGCCAGCAGCCAAGATAACAGGGAACCCTACGAGCAGTACTTC	CASSQDNREPYEQYF
.	TRBV19	few	TRBJ1-2	TGTGCCAGTAGTACGAGTCGAGCTAACTATGGCTACACCTTC	CASSTSRANYGYTF
TRBD2	TRBV2	.	TRBJ2-7	TGTGCCAGCAGGAGGGGCGTAGCGGGCTCCTACGAGCAGTACTTC	CASRRGVAGSYEQYF
.	TRBV4-1	.	TRBJ1-2	TGCGCCAGCAGCCAAGATAGATTTTCGGGCTACACCTTC	CASSQDRFSGYTF
TRBD1	TRBV7-6	.	TRBJ2-1	TGTGCCAGCAGTAAACTCGGGGACAGGGGGAGGAATGAGCAGTTCTTC	CASSKLGDRGRNEQFF
.	TRBV9	.	TRBJ2-5	TGTGCCCCCGACCGGGAGAGGGGAGAGACCCAGTACTTC	CAPDRERGETQYF
TRBD2	TRBV19	.	TRBJ2-1	TGTGCCAGTAGTATAGATCGGGCGGGAGGGGGAAATGAGCAGTTCTTC	CASSIDRAGGGNEQFF
.	TRBV2	.	TRBJ1-2	TGTGCCAGCAGTGACGGAGTCATTACAGGTGGCTACACCTTC	CASSDGVITGGYTF
TRBD1	TRBV5-1	once	TRBJ2-3	TGCGCCAGCAGGGAAACAGGGGGCAACACAGATACGCAGTATTTT	CASRETGGNTDTQYF
.	TRBV30	.	TRBJ1-5	TGTGCCTGGAGTGGGGGCGCGGATCAGCCCCAGCATTTT	CAWSGGADQPQHF
TRBD1	TRBV2	.	TRBJ1-1	TGTGCCAGCAGTGGAATGGGACAGGGGAACACTGAAGCTTTCTTT	CASSGMGQGNTEAFF
.	TRBV4-1	.	TRBJ2-1	TGCGCCAGCAGCCTCCGCGGTGGTTCCTTCGACAATGAGCAGTTCTTC	CASSLRGGSFDNEQFF
.	TRBV2	once	TRBJ1-1	TGTGCCAGCAGTGCCAGACAGCCGGCTGAAGCTTTCTTT	CASSARQPAEAFF
TRBD1	TRBV28	.	TRBJ1-3	TGTGCCAGCAGTTCCCGGGGACAGGGCTTCTCTGGAAACACCATATATTTT	CASSSRGQGFSGNTIYF
.	TRBV28	.	TRBJ1-1	TGTGCCAGCAGTACTGGCGGATTCATGAACACTGAAGCTTTCTTT	CASSTGGFMNTEAFF
TRBD1	TRBV5-1	.	TRBJ1-1	TGCGCCAGCAGCGAAGACAGGGGGCTCATGAACACTGAAGCTTTCTTT	CASSEDRGLMNTEAFF
.	TRBV29-1	once	TRBJ2-7	TGCAGCGTTGGACCGGGGGACAGCTACGAGCAGTACTTC	CSVGPGDSYEQYF
TRBD2	TRBV11-2	once	TRBJ2-7	TGTGCCAGCAGCTTGGAACTAGCGGGCTCCTACGAGCAGTACTTC	CASSLELAGSYEQYF
.	TRBV6-5	.	TRBJ1-2	TGTGCCAGCAGTTACGGCAGGGCCAACTATGGCTACACCTTC	CASSYGRANYGYTF
.	TRBV12-3/TRBV12-4	.	TRBJ2-2	TGTGCCAGCAGTTTACAGGGGAACGGGGAGCTGTTTTTT	CASSLQGNGELFF
.	TRBV1	.	TRBJ2-1	TGCACCAGCAGCCAAGATCGATCTGAGAGGGAATTGAGCTCCTACAATGAGCAGTTCTTC	CTSSQDRSERELSSYNEQFF